This T cell receptor (beta chain) was sequenced for a study of blood T cell repertoires in COVID-19. Study details: PBMCs, B-cell-depleted T cells, or T cells were the source of the cDNA or gDNA that made up the material.

Original processing methods: It was from reference gene primer amplification that nucleated cell counts were estimated. Assay: immunoSEQ multiplex PCR; the TCRdb copy retains only in-frame clones and omits some. V, J and clone size are taken as reported in that table, and D and trimming were inferred from the DNA itself. The data contain 99,000 or so clones, roughly 80% of them singletons. Germline V gene sequence: CDR1 MGHRA, CDR2 YSYEKL. Deletions cut 0 bases from V and 6 bases from J, with 6 bases between. The CDR3 loop spans 13 amino acids. The J gene is TRBJ2-1, the V gene TRBV4-1; D not certain. The TCR was taken from a woman older than 75 with active or convalescent COVID-19. Sequences were obtained from peripheral blood. CDR3 nucleotide sequence: TGCGCCAGCAGCCAAGATTGGCCCAATGAGCAGTTCTTC. Amino acids: CASSQDWPNEQFF.